This T cell receptor (beta chain) was retrieved from a study of human T cells and chemical hapten exposure. Study as a whole: Patch tests containing 0.01% DPC, applied to the upper back, were read at 6 days.

This clonotype was picked up a small number of times. The CDR3 is made up of 14 amino acids. CDR1 and CDR2 from the germline V gene are SQVTM and ANQGSEA. V was pared by 6 bases and J by 5 bases, with 11 bases of the junction left unmatched. Time point given: pre-sensitization, week 0. The treatment: therapeutic diphenylcyclopropenone sensitization with weekly scalp DPC. Donors were 18 to 70-year-old alopecia patients suitable for DPC. TCRdb independently ran MiXCR on the RACE reads; one entry per CDR3 protein. The table lists approximately 260,000 distinct CDR3 sequences, about 8.1% of them singletons.

This TCR came from a middle-aged woman with alopecia areata. Some clones in this sample may be carry-over from other donors' samples. The J gene is TRBJ2-7, the V gene TRBV29-1, with 9 bases that match TRBD2. This material consisted of whole blood, taken in connection with sensitization to the hapten diphenylcyclopropenone (DPC). DNA for the CDR3: TGCAGCGTGGCCCGGCTAGCGGGAAGGAACGAGCAGTACTTC. Its protein product is CSVARLAGRNEQYF.